The 14 T cell receptor beta chains below come from one sample, sequenced in a study of blood T cells in healthy people across ages. With a J-beta primer mix and a sample-barcoded 5' primer, a second PCR ran about 7 to 12 cycles. TCRdb processed the 5' RACE reads anew with MiXCR; each CDR3 protein has one entry. This table holds about 400,000 distinct CDR3 sequences, roughly half found once. Material: blood. These receptors all come from a man between 60 and 75 years old in good health.

The chain employs TRBV20-1 and TRBJ1-4; no firm D call. V was cut by 5 bases and J by 7 bases, with 14 bases left in between. The CDR3 is 13 residues long. Germline V gene sequence: CDR1 DFQATT, CDR2 SNEGSKA (reference sequence). The CDR3 reads CSAGGEGGEKLFF. DNA of the CDR3: TGCAGTGCTGGCGGCGAGGGCGGTGAAAAACTGTTTTTT.

This clonotype was picked up a small number of times. The V call is TRBV6-2 or TRBV6-3, the J call TRBJ2-4; D remains unclear. CDR1 is MNHEY, CDR2 SVGEGT, per germline. Trimming removed 7 bases at V and 2 bases at J, with 15 bases between. The CDR3 has 15 residues. Here the CDR3 reads CASTHRAGSKNIQYF. CDR3 nucleotides: TGTGCCAGCACCCACCGGGCAGGCTCCAAAAACATTCAGTACTTC.

The table lists this clonotype with a count of one. The chain combines TRBV7-2 with TRBJ2-3; D is unclear. Germline assignment: CDR1 SGHTA and CDR2 FQGNSA. The CDR3 loop spans 16 amino acids. Trimming pared 1 base from V and 2 bases from J, leaving 13 bases between. The CDR3: CASSLVLPRNTDTQYF. DNA for the CDR3: TGTGCCAGCAGCTTAGTTTTACCCAGGAACACAGATACGCAGTATTTT.

This clonotype has at least ten counts. The chain employs TRBV20-1 and TRBJ2-3, with 13 nucleotides matching TRBD2. CDR3 length: 17 residues. Germline CDR1 and CDR2: DFQATT and SNEGSKA (reference sequence). V was clipped by 6 bases and J by 4 bases; unmatched bases: 13. CDR3 in amino acids: CSATGTSGTGVADTQYF. For the CDR3, the DNA is TGCAGTGCCACCGGGACTAGCGGGACGGGGGTAGCAGATACGCAGTATTTT.

The chain joins TRBV4-2 to TRBJ2-1; D unclear. The germline V and J ends were trimmed by 6 bases and 5 bases, with 20 bases remaining between them. This CDR3 spans 16 amino acids. Germline V gene sequence: CDR1 LGHNA, CDR2 YNFKEQ. The CDR3 sequence: CASSPEFGLFHNEQFF. The CDR3 nucleotides read TGTGCCAGCAGTCCCGAATTTGGTCTTTTTCACAATGAGCAGTTCTTC.

The J gene is TRBJ1-2, the V gene TRBV5-6, with 8 bases lining up with TRBD1. With 2 bases clipped from V and 4 bases from J, the junction kept 10 bases outside the gene matches. CDR1 is SGHDT and CDR2 is YYEEEE in the germline V gene. The CDR3 is 16 amino acids. Written as DNA, the CDR3 is TGTGCCAGCAGCTTTATGGACAGGGAGTGGGCCTATGGCTACACCTTC. This codes for CASSFMDREWAYGYTF. Using reference TRBV5-6 and TRBJ1-2 for the parts outside the CDR3, the full variable domain is DAGVTQSPTHLIKTRGQQVTLRCSPKSGHDTVSWYQQALGQGPQFIFQYYEEEERQRGNFPDRFSGHQFPNYSSELNVNALLLGDSALYLCASSFMDREWAYGYTFGSGTRLTVV.

The chain recombines TRBV20-1 with TRBJ2-3, with D perhaps given as TRBD1 or TRBD2 (5 bases each). Germline V gives CDR1 DFQATT, CDR2 SNEGSKA (reference sequence). The CDR3 loop spans 13 amino acids. Trimming pared 0 bases from V and 8 bases from J, leaving 12 bases between. CDR3: CSARDHVGGTQYF. The CDR3 bases are TGCAGTGCTAGAGACCACGTTGGGGGTACGCAGTATTTT.

The CDR3 DNA sequence: TGTGCCAGCAGCCAAGGGACTCGGGGAAGCTCCTACAATGAGCAGTTCTTC. Protein: CASSQGTRGSSYNEQFF. The chain uses TRBV4-2 and TRBJ2-1; D is perhaps TRBD2 (5 bases). Germline CDR1 and CDR2: LGHNA and YNFKEQ. V was clipped by 1 base and J by 0 bases, with 13 bases between them. There are 17 residues in the CDR3.

This clonotype was observed at least ten times. The V call is TRBV4-3, the J call TRBJ2-1; D remains unclear. V gave up 0 bases and J gave up 0 bases, with 9 bases separating them. This CDR3 comprises 16 residues. Looked up from germline, CDR1 is LGHNA and CDR2 is YSLEER. The CDR3 DNA reads as TGCGCCAGCAGCCAAGAGGGGTTAGCCTCCTACAATGAGCAGTTCTTC. Protein: CASSQEGLASYNEQFF.

The chain combines TRBV20-1 with TRBJ2-1; D unresolved. Germline V gene sequence: CDR1 DFQATT, CDR2 SNEGSKA (reference sequence). The V and J ends lost 5 bases and 8 bases respectively, with 7 bases between them. The CDR3 spans 10 residues. The chain's CDR3 is CSAGAYEQFF. The CDR3 nucleotides are TGCAGTGCTGGAGCCTATGAGCAGTTCTTC.

This clonotype has more than one count but fewer than ten. This chain joins TRBV29-1 and TRBJ2-3; D unclear. Germline CDR1 is SQVTM and CDR2 is ANQGSEA. CDR3 length equals 12 residues. V lost 3 bases and J lost 1, with 5 bases in between. CDR3 loop: CSVDSRTDTQYF. CDR3 bases: TGCAGCGTTGACTCCCGCACAGATACGCAGTATTTT.

V and J are TRBV7-3 and TRBJ2-3; tentatively, D is TRBD1 (5 bases). CDR3 length: 13 amino acids. V gave up 5 bases and J gave up 4 bases, with 10 bases separating them. Germline CDR1 SGHTA, CDR2 FQGTGA. CDR3 amino acids: CASSPRVADTQYF. CDR3 in DNA: TGTGCCAGCAGCCCCAGGGTTGCAGATACGCAGTATTTT.

CDR3 DNA sequence: TGTGCCAGCAGCAAGGGACTAGCGGCCTACCAAGAGACCCAGTACTTC. It translates to CASSKGLAAYQETQYF. The V call is TRBV9, the J call TRBJ2-5; 11 positions agree with TRBD2. The CDR3 extends over 16 amino acids. J gave up 0 bases and V 4 bases, and 5 bases lay outside the gene matches. CDR1 SGDLS and CDR2 YYNGEE come from the germline V gene.

This clonotype was seen only a few times. The chain couples TRBV29-1 to TRBJ2-5, with 11 positions matching TRBD1. The CDR3 is made up of 13 amino acids. Germline loops: CDR1 SQVTM, CDR2 ANQGSEA. V dropped 3 bases and J dropped 11; count of bases not matched to a gene: 8. Here the CDR3 DNA reads TGCAGCGTTGACGGACAGGGGGCACAGGAGCAGTACTTC. Protein sequence: CSVDGQGAQEQYF.